One TCR beta chain is described in this entry. Its cognate antigen is unknown. Vbeta (60) and Jbeta (13) primers were used in the PCR. Data came from immunoSEQ multiplex PCR; TCRdb stores just in-frame clones and leaves some out. The sample yields approximately 76,000 clones, roughly 85% seen once. The CDR3 length is 14 residues. Germline-derived CDR1 and CDR2 are SGHVS and FNYEAQ. Trimming cost V 5 bases and J 5 bases; bases outside gene matches: 8. This sample was taken from a study of cytomegalovirus exposure and HLA in healthy donors. Background on the study: A prior analysis found some 110 million unique TCR beta sequences from roughly 180 million T cells. Study observations and caveats: Presence/absence analyses took donor sequencing depth as roughly uniform.

The genes are TRBV7-6 and TRBJ2-5, with 7 bases matching TRBD1. The sequence was obtained from a man aged 30 to 39 in good health and CMV-seronegative. The source material was PBMCs. The CDR3 here is CASSIRGGRETQYF. CDR3 in DNA: TGTGCCAGCAGCATCCGAGGGGGCCGGGAGACCCAGTACTTC.